Ten or more counts support the clone carrying this TCR beta chain. Its antigen is not identified. The CDR3 loop spans 15 amino acids. The V gene lost 5 bases and the J gene lost 5 bases, with 15 bases spanning the gap. Germline assignment: CDR1 LNHDA and CDR2 SQIVND (reference sequence). Two oligonucleotides, mixed equimolar, formed the beta constant-region primer covering TRBC1 and TRBC2. TCRdb recomputed calls from the UMI-ligation and nested PCR reads with MiXCR, one row per CDR3 protein. The sample records tens of thousands of distinct CDR3 sequences, over 10% being singletons. The data derive from a study of naive and memory T cell subsets. Alpha and beta libraries were amplified separately from the second PCR onward. General study findings and limits: Each distinct alpha or beta sequence counts as one clonotype.

Sample: central memory CD4+ T cells from blood. This clonotype was obtained from a human donor in good health. The chain combines TRBV19 with TRBJ1-4; the D gene is possibly TRBD1 (5 bases). The CDR3 here is CASSRRDPHNEKLFF. CDR3 nucleotides: TGTGCCAGTAGTCGCCGGGACCCCCACAATGAAAAACTGTTTTTT.